This T cell receptor beta chain was retrieved from a study of blood T cell repertoires in COVID-19. The CDR3 runs to 13 residues. With 0 bases removed from V and 6 bases from J, the gap between germline ends came to 7 bases. Germline V lookup: CDR1 PRHDT, CDR2 FYEKMQ (reference sequence). The data were produced by immunoSEQ multiplex PCR, yet TCRdb's version contains in-frame clones alone and is incomplete. The sample records around 150,000 clones, around four fifths being singletons. This TCR came from a woman in her thirties or forties who had recovered from COVID-19. The V call is TRBV13, the J call TRBJ2-3; the D is unclear. Sequencing was carried out using PBMCs or T cells enriched from blood (not recorded which). The CDR3 region is CASSLGPVDTQYF. CDR3 sequence (DNA): TGTGCCAGCAGCTTAGGCCCGGTGGATACGCAGTATTTT.